The source of this TCR beta chain is a study of cytomegalovirus exposure and HLA in healthy donors (dated by TCRdb to about 2017). About the study as a whole: An earlier analysis of several hundred of the donors reported about 290 Gb of sequence data and some 120 million unique TCR beta sequences from 150 million to 200 million T cells. Typing coverage differed by locus: A, B, C, DRB1 and DQB1 were typed in about 620-640 donors, DQA1 in about 560, DPA1 in 600 to 610, and DPB1 in 472. To study patterns of TCR occurrence, a later analysis re-analyzed previously published TCR beta repertoires from just over 650 donors and added high-resolution HLA genotyping. An early release covering over 500 HLA-typed donors comprised approximately 290 gigabases of sequencing data and roughly 86 million unique TCR sequences. A separate validation cohort of about 110 different subjects was used in addition to the roughly 670-subject first cohort. A later genetic analysis used genome-wide SNP genotypes for about 60% of the roughly 700 donors, treating that subset as a discovery cohort. Among the roughly 410 genotyped donors, around 81% belonged to the genetic ancestry cluster associated with self-reported Caucasian donors. To predict cytomegalovirus infection status, the study brought together high-throughput TCR immunosequencing, statistical association of individual TCRs with disease status, and machine learning. Donor age, sex, ethnicity and CMV serostatus were collected together with the repertoire data. Rather than drawing on any new phenotypic data, the later analysis identified candidate immune exposures from TCR beta sequences and the way those sequences occurred across donors. Across some 400 genotyped donors of the cohort, an average of about 240,000 unique TCR beta nucleotide sequences per donor were sequenced, and roughly 18% of those sequences were non-productive. Every repertoire in the discovery cohort had been generated on one and the same sequencing platform. About 5 DR-DQ haplotypes were handled as single units for association and clustering, since linkage in the cohort was strong. Class I and class II HLA loci were covered by the typing at four-digit resolution. The study aimed to test whether cataloging public T cell receptors could reveal signatures of past pathogen exposure. The T cell repertoires of roughly 660 subjects were profiled by immunosequencing and related to cytomegalovirus serostatus. In an earlier analysis of around 540 of the donors, high-throughput TCR beta sequencing was used to judge whether each TCR beta V gene segment behaved as functional or pseudogenic.

In this sample, this clone turned up a few times. What antigen it recognizes has not been identified. The input lacks base qualities; no much larger clone sits a single base away. The protocol used for the library was the immunoSEQ multiplex PCR assay. For the multiplex PCR, a mixture combining 60 forward primers for TCR Vbeta segments and 13 reverse primers for TCR Jbeta segments was used. The CDR3 region of rearranged TCR beta genes was amplified from genomic DNA by a multiplex PCR assay. The amplified TCR beta libraries were sequenced on the Illumina HiSeq System as 87-base-pair reads. The authors' analysis ran thus. In a later analysis, roughly 80 million unique TCR beta chains were counted across the 690 or so repertoires, and roughly 11 million of these chains were shared by at least two donors. Raw reads were error-corrected and collapsed into unique sequences by a nearest-neighbor algorithm in which closely related sequences were merged to remove PCR and sequencing errors. To assign V, D and J gene segments, CDR3 sequences were aligned to IMGT reference sequences. For a sequence to be retained, a match of at least six nucleotides was required to both a V gene segment and a J gene segment. A rearrangement was called productive if the CDR3 had no stop codons and remained in frame with V and J, and every other rearrangement was called non-productive. Following IMGT convention, CDR3 was defined as the stretch from the second conserved V-encoded cysteine up to the conserved J-encoded phenylalanine. The earlier analysis of roughly 590 of the donors excluded any sequence lacking an unambiguous match to a single V gene segment. In an earlier analysis of several hundred of the donors, V segments were called functional above 56.7% productive rearrangements and were called segregating when the between-donor standard deviation exceeded 5%. A statistical classification framework was developed to diagnose cytomegalovirus status using the catalog of TCR beta chain sequences. In a later analysis, TCR nucleotide sequences were compared against IMGT/GENE-DB human TR gene sequences so that V and J genes could be assigned. Using the TCRdist pipeline, a later analysis assigned CDR3 sequences along with most-parsimonious VDJ recombination scenarios. A later analysis defined each TCR beta chain by its CDR3 amino acid sequence plus V-gene family, and excluded reads lacking a unique V-gene family. In a later analysis, around 600 highly shared, low-generation-probability nucleotide sequences were removed to address suspected cross-contamination and a sequencing artifact. A later analysis calculated a clonal expansion index for each public chain from normalized within-repertoire ranks of inferred template counts. Generation probabilities in a later analysis came from a VDJ recombination model fitted to out-of-frame rearrangements, and those results were checked against IGoR. In a later analysis, hypergeometric tests were used to score TCR-TCR, TCR-HLA and TCR-CMV co-occurrence, with a repertoire-size bias correction applied to TCR pairs. A later analysis estimated false discovery rates by permuting HLA or CMV assignments 20 times. A later analysis grouped co-occurring TCRs with DBSCAN, adding TCRdist sequence similarity when clustering within HLA-allele-positive subsets. For co-occurrence clustering, repertoires with fewer than 30,000 or more than 120,000 public chains were excluded, along with five or six repertoires with anomalous nucleotide sharing. This immuneACCESS table, as held by TCRdb, lists in-frame sequences with V and J called but not all clones. Of the missing ones, under half trace to an unresolved V gene in checked studies; the others have no known cause. V, J and clone size derive from that table, while D and trimming were established from the DNA sequence. The sample table lists around 140,000 clones, 75% to 85% of them with a count of one. The ten most abundant clones make up about 2.5% of the sample.

The cohort comprised more than 550 healthy bone marrow donors. At the time of sampling, every cohort member was nominally healthy, though immune exposures that went unrecorded were likely present. The donor was CMV seropositive and was included in the group of 250 to 350 seropositive cohort members. A peripheral blood sample was collected from each donor, and TCR beta sequencing was performed on peripheral blood mononuclear cells. Genomic DNA extraction from the blood cell samples was performed with the Qiagen DNeasy Blood Extraction Kit. The paper's findings and limits, for the study overall: A further reported finding was that TCR beta sequences accurately predicted the HLA-A and HLA-B alleles for most subjects in the first cohort. HLA typing was unavailable for some donors at each locus, so association tests used only the typed subset. Broadly in line with IMGT annotations, most TCR beta V segments showed up in productive rearrangements about 87% or about 30% of the time in an earlier analysis of a few hundred of the donors. Over 15 rarely observed V segments, including chromosome 9 orphons, were excluded from the earlier analysis of 550 to 700 of the donors because counts were too low. The authors suggested that the approach could potentially be generalized to other disease states and immunological phenotypes. When HLA alleles, especially DR and DQ, strongly co-occurred, TCR associations were difficult to assign to individual alleles. A later analysis found that HLA-associated TCR beta chains were more clonally expanded and had lower generation probabilities than equally common non-associated chains. The sequencing pipeline was judged likely to have produced a cluster of highly shared sequence variants as a technical artifact. Roughly uniform sequencing depth across donors was assumed in presence/absence analyses, although this assumption may not hold. A few of the identified cytomegalovirus-associated TCR beta chains were confirmed in vitro to be specific for cytomegalovirus antigens. Immune exposure information for the cohort was limited to CMV serostatus. According to a later genetic analysis, donors in an Asian-associated ancestry cluster had fewer N-insertions in productive TCRs than the approximately 670-donor mean. Several of the top co-occurrence clusters appeared to be linked to parvovirus B19, influenza, CMV and Epstein-Barr virus, according to a later analysis. The study listed 164 TCR beta chains as associated with cytomegalovirus. In a later analysis, more than 15,000 TCR beta sequences were associated with specific HLA alleles at a false discovery rate of 0.05. Linkage disequilibrium might explain the correlated functional status among segregating V segments, but an unknown experimental factor could not be excluded. In both the original and validation cohorts, the classifier was reported to diagnose cytomegalovirus status with high specificity and sensitivity. According to a later analysis, most CMV-associated TCR beta chains appeared to be HLA-restricted, and the HLA associations seemed to be driven largely by CMV exposure. According to a later analysis, TCR association rates differed among HLA loci, with DRB1 alleles showing the most associated TCRs and HLA-C alleles showing the fewest. This cohort had only TCR beta chains sequenced, and the lack of alpha or paired-chain data limited which features could be detected. In a later genetic analysis, a missense DCLRE1C variant was associated with V-gene and J-gene trimming of TCR beta chains, and the association was replicated in an independent cohort. Most TCR sequences were observed very rarely across donors, whereas some public TCRs were present in many individuals.

The specimen was PBMCs. This TCR was sampled from a woman aged 18-29 years in good health and CMV-seropositive.

CDR3 reads: CASSTDRGPRNEQFF. At the DNA level, the sequence is TGTGCCAGCAGCACGGACAGGGGGCCGAGGAATGAGCAGTTCTTC. The V gene is TRBV5-6 and the J gene is TRBJ2-1, and 11 bases in between align with TRBD1. The CDR3, from cysteine to phenylalanine, totals 15 residues. The CDR3 DNA has 45 bases and is translated from base 1. CDR1 and CDR2, looked up from the germline V gene, are SGHDT and YYEEEE. Germline trimming: 4 bases from V, 7 bases from J; junction bases outside gene matches: 7. Outside the CDR3, residues come from the reference TRBV5-6 and TRBJ2-1 proteins, so the full variable domain is: DAGVTQSPTHLIKTRGQQVTLRCSPKSGHDTVSWYQQALGQGPQFIFQYYEEEERQRGNFPDRFSGHQFPNYSSELNVNALLLGDSALYLCASSTDRGPRNEQFFGPGTRLTVL.